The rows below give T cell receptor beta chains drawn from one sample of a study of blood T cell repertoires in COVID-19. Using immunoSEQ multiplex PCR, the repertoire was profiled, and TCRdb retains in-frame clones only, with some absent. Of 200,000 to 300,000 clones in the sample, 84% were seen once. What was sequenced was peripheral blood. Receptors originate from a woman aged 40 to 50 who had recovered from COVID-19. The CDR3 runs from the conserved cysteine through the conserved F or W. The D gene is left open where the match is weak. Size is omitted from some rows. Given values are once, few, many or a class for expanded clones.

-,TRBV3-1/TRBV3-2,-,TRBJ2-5,TGTGCCAGCAGCCAAGAGGGTGGAGATGCGGAGGAGACCCAGTACTTC,CASSQEGGDAEETQYF
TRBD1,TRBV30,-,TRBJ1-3,TGTGCCTCTGGACAGGGACGTAGAAACACCATATATTTT,CASGQGRRNTIYF
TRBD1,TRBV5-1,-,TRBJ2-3,TGCGCCAGCAGCTTGGAGTTTAGGGTTTCGGGACAGGTCTTTGTTGGGACCACAGATACGCAGTATTTT,CASSLEFRVSGQVFVGTTDTQYF
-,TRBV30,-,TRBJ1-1,TGTGCCTGGTCCTCAGGGGCCACTGAAGCTTTCTTT,CAWSSGATEAFF
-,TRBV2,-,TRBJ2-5,TGTGCCAGCAGTAAAGACAGCACCCGGGGAGAGACCCAGTACTTC,CASSKDSTRGETQYF
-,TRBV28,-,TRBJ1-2,TGTGCCAGCAGTTTTTTGGGCAACAATCATGGCTACACCTTC,CASSFLGNNHGYTF
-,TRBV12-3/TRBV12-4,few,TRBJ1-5,TGTGCCAGCAGTTTGATTTCGGGTCAGCCCCAGCATTTT,CASSLISGQPQHF
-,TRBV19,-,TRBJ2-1,TGTGCCAGTAACGGGAGAGCTTACAATGAGCAGTTCTTC,CASNGRAYNEQFF
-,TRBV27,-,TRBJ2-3,TGTGCCAGCAGCCTGACTCCCTCTGGCACGCAGTATTTT,CASSLTPSGTQYF
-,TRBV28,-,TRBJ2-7,TGTGCCAGCAGTCCCCTTTACGAGCAGTACTTC,CASSPLYEQYF
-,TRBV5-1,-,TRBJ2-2,TGCGCCAGCAGCTTGAGGACGGGGGAGACCGGGGAGCTGTTTTTT,CASSLRTGETGELFF
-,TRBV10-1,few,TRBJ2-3,TGCGCCAGCAGACCGGGACTGAACACAGATACGCAGTATTTT,CASRPGLNTDTQYF
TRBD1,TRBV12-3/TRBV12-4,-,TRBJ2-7,TGTGCCAGCAGTACAGGGGCCTACGAGCAGTACTTC,CASSTGAYEQYF
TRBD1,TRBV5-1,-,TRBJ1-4,TGCGCCAGCAGCTTCCGGGACAGTAATGAAAAACTGTTTTTT,CASSFRDSNEKLFF
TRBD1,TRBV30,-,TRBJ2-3,TGTGCCTACTCCGGGACAGCGTATAGCACAGATACGCAGTATTTT,CAYSGTAYSTDTQYF
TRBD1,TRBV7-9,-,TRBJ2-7,TGTGCCAGCAGCTTAGCGCTGGGGACAGGGGTCTACGAGCAGTACTTC,CASSLALGTGVYEQYF
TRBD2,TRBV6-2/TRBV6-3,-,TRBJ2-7,TGTGCCAGCAGTAGACTAGCGGGGCCCTACGAGCAGTACTTC,CASSRLAGPYEQYF
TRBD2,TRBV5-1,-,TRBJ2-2,TGCGCCAGCAGCACAATCCTTAGCGGGGGTTTGACCGGGGAGCTGTTTTTT,CASSTILSGGLTGELFF
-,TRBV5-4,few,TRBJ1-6,TGTGCCAGCAGCGTGGACAGTTCACCCCTCCACTTT,CASSVDSSPLHF
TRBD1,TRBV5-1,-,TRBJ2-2,TGCGCCAGCAGGCAAGGGACAGAGAACACCGGGGAGCTGTTTTTT,CASRQGTENTGELFF
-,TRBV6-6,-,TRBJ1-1,TGTGCCAGCAGTTACGGCATGAACACTGAAGCTTTCTTT,CASSYGMNTEAFF
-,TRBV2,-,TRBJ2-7,TGTGCCAGCAGTGTTTTCGGGAAACTCTACGAGCAGTACTTC,CASSVFGKLYEQYF
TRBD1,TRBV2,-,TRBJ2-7,TGTGCCAGCAGTTCCAGGACAGGCTATTCCTACGAGCAGTACTTC,CASSSRTGYSYEQYF
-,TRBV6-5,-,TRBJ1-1,TGTGCCAGCAGTTACAATCCTAGGCCGGACACTGAAGCTTTCTTT,CASSYNPRPDTEAFF
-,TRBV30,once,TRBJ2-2,TGTGCCTCCCTCAGGGCCCAGGGAGGCACCGGGGAGCTGTTTTTT,CASLRAQGGTGELFF
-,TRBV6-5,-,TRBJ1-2,TGTGCCAGCAGTTACGCCGAGGGGGTCTACAATGGCTACACCTTC,CASSYAEGVYNGYTF
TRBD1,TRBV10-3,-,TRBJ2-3,TGTGCCATCAGCTTACAGGGGTCCCACACAGATACGCAGTATTTT,CAISLQGSHTDTQYF
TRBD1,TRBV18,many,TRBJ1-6,TGTGCCAGCTCACCTCTCCGTGGACAGGGTAATTCACCCCTCCACTTT,CASSPLRGQGNSPLHF
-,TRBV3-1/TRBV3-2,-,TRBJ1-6,TGTGCCAGCAGCCAAGTAGAGGAGTCACCCCTCCACTTT,CASSQVEESPLHF
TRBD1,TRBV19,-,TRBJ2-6,TGTGCCAGTAGTATAACAGGGGGATCGGGGGCCAACGTCCTGACTTTC,CASSITGGSGANVLTF
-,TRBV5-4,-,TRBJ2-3,TGTGCCAGCAGCGATCAGACAGAAACAGATACGCAGTATTTT,CASSDQTETDTQYF
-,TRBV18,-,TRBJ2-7,TGTGCCAGCTCATCCCAAGACTTTCCCGAGCAGTACTTC,CASSSQDFPEQYF
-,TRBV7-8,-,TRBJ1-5,TGTGCCAGCAGCTTAGGTTGGGGGGGTCAGCCCCAGCATTTT,CASSLGWGGQPQHF
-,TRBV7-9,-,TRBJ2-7,TGTGCCAGCGGAGGGACAGCCTACTACGAGCAGTACTTC,CASGGTAYYEQYF
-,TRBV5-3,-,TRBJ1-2,TGTGCCAGAAATTTCCCGGGGGGAATTAACTATGGCTACACCTTC,CARNFPGGINYGYTF
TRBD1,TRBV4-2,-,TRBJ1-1,TGTGCCAGCAGCCAGGGACAGGGGGCTGCTGAAGCTTTCTTT,CASSQGQGAAEAFF
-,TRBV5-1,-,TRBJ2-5,TGCGCCAGCAGCTCGCTAGGAACGACGTACCAAGAGACCCAGTACTTC,CASSSLGTTYQETQYF
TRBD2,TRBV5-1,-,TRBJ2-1,TGCGCCAGCAGCTCTACTCCCTGGACTAGCGGGGGCTCAGGCAACAATGAGCAGTTCTTC,CASSSTPWTSGGSGNNEQFF
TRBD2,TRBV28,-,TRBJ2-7,TGTGCCAGCAGGGGACTAGCGGGGACCTACGAGCAGTACTTC,CASRGLAGTYEQYF
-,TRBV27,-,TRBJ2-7,TGTGCCAGCAGCCCAGCGGGCATGGGGTACGAGCAGTACTTC,CASSPAGMGYEQYF
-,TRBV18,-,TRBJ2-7,TGTGCCAGCTCACCAGGGTCGGACAGCTACGAGCAGTACTTC,CASSPGSDSYEQYF
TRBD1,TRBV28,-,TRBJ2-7,TGTGCCAGCGGTCACAGGGGCCGCTACGAGCAGTACTTC,CASGHRGRYEQYF
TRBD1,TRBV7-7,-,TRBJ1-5,TGTGCCAGCAGCCAGGGGGCCGATCAGCCCCAGCATTTT,CASSQGADQPQHF
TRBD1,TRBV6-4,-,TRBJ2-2,TGTGCCACAAAATCCGGGACAGCGAACACCGGGGAGCTGTTTTTT,CATKSGTANTGELFF
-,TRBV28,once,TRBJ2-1,TGTGCCAGCAGCGGACCGAAAGACAGGTCAAGCTCCTACAATGAGCAGTTCTTC,CASSGPKDRSSSYNEQFF
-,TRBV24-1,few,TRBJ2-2,TGTGCCACTGCAGACTATACGAACACCGGGGAGCTGTTTTTT,CATADYTNTGELFF
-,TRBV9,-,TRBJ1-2,TGTGCCAGCAGCTTTCGTGGAGGACCTAACTATGGCTACACCTTC,CASSFRGGPNYGYTF
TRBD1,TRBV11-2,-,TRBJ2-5,TGTGCCAGCAGCTTAGGGTACAGGGGGTCGGTTAAGACCCAGTACTTC,CASSLGYRGSVKTQYF
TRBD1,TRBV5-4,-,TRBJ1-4,TGTGCCAGCAGCTTGGGTGGAGGACAGGGCTCTAATGAAAAACTGTTTTTT,CASSLGGGQGSNEKLFF
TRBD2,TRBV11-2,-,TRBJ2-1,TGTGCCAGCAGTCCTATAGCGGGGGGATCCTACAATGAGCAGTTCTTC,CASSPIAGGSYNEQFF
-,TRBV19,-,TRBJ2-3,TGTGCCAGTAGTATCCTAGAAAGGCGGGGTACGCAGTATTTT,CASSILERRGTQYF
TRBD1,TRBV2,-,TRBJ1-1,TGTGCCAGCACCGAGAGGGGGCGGAACACTGAAGCTTTCTTT,CASTERGRNTEAFF
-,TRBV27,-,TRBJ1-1,TGTGCCAGCAGTTTAACTCATTACACTGAAGCTTTCTTT,CASSLTHYTEAFF
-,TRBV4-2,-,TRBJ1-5,TGTGCCAGCAGCCAAGATCCAGGGTACGTTCAGCCCCAGCATTTT,CASSQDPGYVQPQHF
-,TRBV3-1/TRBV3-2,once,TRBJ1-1,TGTGCCAGCAGCCAAGGCGACAGGGAAGCTTTCTTT,CASSQGDREAFF